The subject of this entry is one TCR beta chain. No antigen is known for it. The record has no base qualities; no much larger clone is one base away. Ex vivo total memory CD4+ samples were sequenced at deep level, with detection sensitivity of one cell in 200,000. The QIAamp DNA Micro Kit was used to extract genomic DNA from cell pellets, and the quantity and purity of the genomic DNA were checked by spectrophotometry. Amplification of TCR Vbeta CDR3 regions was performed with the immunoSEQ multiplex PCR assay. Amplicons were sequenced on the Illumina HiSeq platform. Retrieved sequences were 87 nucleotides long and contained the CDR3 region. Processing in the source paper ran as follows. A unique productive TCR Vbeta nucleotide sequence was defined as a clonotype and was quantified by productive template frequency from ImmunoSEQ Analyzer V3.0. Expanded clonotypes were defined by a threshold at the top 5th percentile of each frequency-ranked repertoire. Repertoire overlap was calculated as Chao-Jaccard using the R package fossil and displayed by nonmetric multidimensional scaling using the R package MASS. TCRdb took over this immuneACCESS table, retaining in-frame rearrangements with V and J assigned. Such tables are incomplete; in checked studies, under half of the missing clones stem from an unresolved V gene, and the remainder is unexplained. That table furnishes V, J and clone size, whereas the DNA furnished D and trimming. For this sample the table gives 25,000 to 30,000 clones, of which about 80% were detected only once. About 1.5% of the sample rests with the top ten.

This record comes from a study of human CD4 T cells and Enterobacteriaceae (dated by TCRdb to about 2020). Points the paper makes about the study in general: The only basis for inferring the reactivity of ex vivo clonotypes was matching nucleotide sequences to CFSE-low cultures from the same donors. Ex vivo, broadly cross-reactive clonotypes appeared more expanded than specific ones, with about 55% of the 19 and 21 of 34 in the top 5%.

At the junction V is shortened by 0 bases and J by 5 bases; bases outside the gene matches: 5. The CDR1 and CDR2 encoded by the germline V gene are SGHRS and YFSETQ. Including cysteine and phenylalanine, the CDR3 has 15 amino acids. The CDR3 DNA has 45 bases and is translated from base 1. On a FACSAria III, memory CD4+ T cells were FACS-sorted to over 98% purity, defined as all CD4+ cells except CD45RA+CCR7+CD95- naive cells. Healthy donor blood was obtained from blood donation centers in Switzerland. Total CD4+ T cells and monocytes were enriched by positive selection with CD4 and CD14 magnetic microbeads. CD8+, CD14+, CD16+, CD56+, CD19+ and CD25-bright cells were excluded prior to sorting. In a couple of blood donors, total memory CD4+ T cells were sequenced directly ex vivo to assess in vivo expansion of bacteria-reactive clonotypes. Ficoll-Paque Plus was used to isolate peripheral blood mononuclear cells from donor blood.

The sequencing sample was made of memory CD4+ T cells from blood. The cell subset or site label on this specimen signifies: total memory CD4 T cells sorted directly ex vivo, unstimulated. This sequence was found in a human donor in good health. The rearranged segments are TRBV5-1 and TRBJ2-3, and 8 junction bases match TRBD2. CDR3 region: CASSLVASGRDTQYF. In nucleotides, the sequence is TGCGCCAGCAGCTTGGTGGCCAGCGGGAGAGATACGCAGTATTTT.